This entry describes one T cell receptor beta chain. These data come from a study of control samples from healthy donors and cancer patients. Clones were read by immunoSEQ multiplex PCR, and TCRdb kept only the in-frame ones, dropping some. Of about 190,000 clones listed, 91% are singletons. This TCR derives from a man aged 25 to 40 in good health. The sequenced material came from blood.

In nucleotides, the CDR3 is TGCGCCAGCCACGCTGACGGGGGGTACAATGAGCAGTTCTTC. This translates into CASHADGGYNEQFF. The rearrangement links TRBV5-1 to TRBJ2-1; 7 bases map to TRBD2. Germline-derived CDR1 and CDR2 are SGHRS and YFSETQ. The V and J ends lost 7 bases and 4 bases, in that order; junction bases with no gene match: 8. The CDR3 spans 14 residues.